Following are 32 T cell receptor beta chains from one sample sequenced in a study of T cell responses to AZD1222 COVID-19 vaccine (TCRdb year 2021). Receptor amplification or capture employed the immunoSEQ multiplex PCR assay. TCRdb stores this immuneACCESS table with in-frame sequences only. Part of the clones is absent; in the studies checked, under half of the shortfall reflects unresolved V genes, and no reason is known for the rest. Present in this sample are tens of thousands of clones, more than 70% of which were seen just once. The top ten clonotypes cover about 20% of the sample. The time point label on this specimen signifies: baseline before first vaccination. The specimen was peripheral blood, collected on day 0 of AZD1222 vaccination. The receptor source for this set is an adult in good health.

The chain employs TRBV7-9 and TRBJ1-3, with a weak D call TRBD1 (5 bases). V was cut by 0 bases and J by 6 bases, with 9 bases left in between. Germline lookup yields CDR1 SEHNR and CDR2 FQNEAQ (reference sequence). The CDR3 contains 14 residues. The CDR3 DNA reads TGTGCCAGCAGCTTAGCCTCGGGGCAAAACACCATATATTTT. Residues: CASSLASGQNTIYF.

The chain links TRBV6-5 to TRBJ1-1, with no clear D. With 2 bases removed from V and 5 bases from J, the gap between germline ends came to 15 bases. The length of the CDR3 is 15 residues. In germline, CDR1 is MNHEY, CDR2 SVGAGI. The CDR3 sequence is CASSYVGGSGTEAFF. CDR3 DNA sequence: TGTGCCAGCAGTTACGTAGGAGGGTCGGGGACTGAAGCTTTCTTT.

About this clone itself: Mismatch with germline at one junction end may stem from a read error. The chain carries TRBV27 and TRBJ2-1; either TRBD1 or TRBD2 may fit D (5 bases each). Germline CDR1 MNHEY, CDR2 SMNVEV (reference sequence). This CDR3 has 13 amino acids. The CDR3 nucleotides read TGTGCCAGCAGTATATCTTGGGGGAATGAGCAGTTCTTC. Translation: CASSISWGNEQFF.

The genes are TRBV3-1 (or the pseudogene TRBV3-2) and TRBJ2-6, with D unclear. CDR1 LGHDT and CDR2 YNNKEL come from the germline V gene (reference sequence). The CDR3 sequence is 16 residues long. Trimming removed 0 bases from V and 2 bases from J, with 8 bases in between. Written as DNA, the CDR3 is TGTGCCAGCAGCCAAGAGTGGGGTGCTGGGGCCAACGTCCTGACTTTC. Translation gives CASSQEWGAGANVLTF.

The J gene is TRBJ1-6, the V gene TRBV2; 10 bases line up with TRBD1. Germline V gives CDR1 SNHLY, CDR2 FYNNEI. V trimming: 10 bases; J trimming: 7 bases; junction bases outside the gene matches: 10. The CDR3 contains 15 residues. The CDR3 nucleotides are TGTGCCAATTCCCGGGACAGGGGCGGCAATTCACCCCTCCACTTT. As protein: CANSRDRGGNSPLHF.

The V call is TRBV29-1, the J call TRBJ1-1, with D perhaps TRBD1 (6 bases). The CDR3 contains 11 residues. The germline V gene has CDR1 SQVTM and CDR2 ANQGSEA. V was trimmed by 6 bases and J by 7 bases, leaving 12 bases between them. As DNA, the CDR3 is TGCAGCGTCGGGGGCCCGGGTGAAGCTTTCTTT. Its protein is CSVGGPGEAFF.

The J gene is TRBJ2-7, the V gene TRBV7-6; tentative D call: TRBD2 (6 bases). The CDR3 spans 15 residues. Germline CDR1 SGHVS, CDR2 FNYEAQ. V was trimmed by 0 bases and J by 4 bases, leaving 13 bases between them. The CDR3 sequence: CASSLAAGTGYEQYF. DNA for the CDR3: TGTGCCAGCAGCTTAGCTGCCGGGACTGGGTACGAGCAGTACTTC.

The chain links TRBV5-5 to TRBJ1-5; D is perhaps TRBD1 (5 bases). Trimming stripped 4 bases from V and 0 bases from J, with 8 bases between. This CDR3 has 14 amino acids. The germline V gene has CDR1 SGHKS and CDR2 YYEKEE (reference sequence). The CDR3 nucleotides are TGTGCCAGCAGCCCTGACAGTAGCAATCAGCCCCAGCATTTT. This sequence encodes CASSPDSSNQPQHF.

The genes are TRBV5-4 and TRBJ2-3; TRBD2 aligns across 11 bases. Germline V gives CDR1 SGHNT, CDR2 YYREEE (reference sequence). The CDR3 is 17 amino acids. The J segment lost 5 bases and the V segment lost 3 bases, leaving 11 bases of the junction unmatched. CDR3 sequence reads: CASSSTHSGRARDTQYF. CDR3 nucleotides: TGTGCCAGCAGCTCCACTCATAGCGGGAGGGCCCGAGATACGCAGTATTTT.

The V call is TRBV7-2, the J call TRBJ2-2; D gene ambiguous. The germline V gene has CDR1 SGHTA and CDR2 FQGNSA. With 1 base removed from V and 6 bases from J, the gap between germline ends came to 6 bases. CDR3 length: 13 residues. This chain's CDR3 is CASSLGRAGELFF. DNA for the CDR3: TGTGCCAGCAGCTTAGGCCGGGCCGGGGAGCTGTTTTTT.

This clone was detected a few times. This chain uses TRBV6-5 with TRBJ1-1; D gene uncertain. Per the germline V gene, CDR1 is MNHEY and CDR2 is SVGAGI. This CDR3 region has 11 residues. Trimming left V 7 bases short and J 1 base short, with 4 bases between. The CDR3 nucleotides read TGTGCCAGCACCTGGAACACTGAAGCTTTCTTT. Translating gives CASTWNTEAFF.

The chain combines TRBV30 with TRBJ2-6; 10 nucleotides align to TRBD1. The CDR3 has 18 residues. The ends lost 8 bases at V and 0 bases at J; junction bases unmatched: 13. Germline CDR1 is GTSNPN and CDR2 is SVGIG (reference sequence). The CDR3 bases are TGTGCCACACCGGGACAGGGGAATCTTCTCTCTGGGGCCAACGTCCTGACTTTC. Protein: CATPGQGNLLSGANVLTF.

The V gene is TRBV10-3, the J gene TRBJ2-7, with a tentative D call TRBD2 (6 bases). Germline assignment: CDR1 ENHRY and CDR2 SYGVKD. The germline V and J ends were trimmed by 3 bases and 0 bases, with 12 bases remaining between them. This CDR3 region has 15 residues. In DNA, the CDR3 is TGTGCCATCAGTGATGTGGGCGGGACCTCCTACGAGCAGTACTTC. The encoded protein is CAISDVGGTSYEQYF.

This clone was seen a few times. The CDR3, as DNA: TGTGCCAGCAGCTTAATCGGAGGGGGCGCTTCACCCCTCCACTTT. The encoded protein is CASSLIGGGASPLHF. The chain is built from TRBV7-3 and TRBJ1-6; 7 bases agree with TRBD1. J was trimmed by 9 bases and V by 1 base; bases with no gene match: 6. The CDR3 has 15 amino acids. Germline-derived CDR1 and CDR2 are SGHTA and FQGTGA.

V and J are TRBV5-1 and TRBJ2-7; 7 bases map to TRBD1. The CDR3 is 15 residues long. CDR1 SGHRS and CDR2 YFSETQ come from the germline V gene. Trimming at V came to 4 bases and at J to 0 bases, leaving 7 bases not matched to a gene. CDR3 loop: CASSTRDSSSYEQYF. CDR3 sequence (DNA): TGCGCCAGCAGCACCAGGGACAGCAGCTCCTACGAGCAGTACTTC.

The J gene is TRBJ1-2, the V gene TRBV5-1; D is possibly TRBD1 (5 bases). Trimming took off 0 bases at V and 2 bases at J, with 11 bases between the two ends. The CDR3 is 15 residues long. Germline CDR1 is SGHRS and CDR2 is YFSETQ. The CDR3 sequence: CASSLGGDPNYGYTF. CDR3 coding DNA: TGCGCCAGCAGCTTGGGAGGGGACCCGAACTATGGCTACACCTTC.

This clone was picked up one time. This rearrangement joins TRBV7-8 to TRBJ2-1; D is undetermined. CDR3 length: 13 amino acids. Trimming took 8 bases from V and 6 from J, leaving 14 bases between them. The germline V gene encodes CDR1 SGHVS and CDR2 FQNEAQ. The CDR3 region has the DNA TGTGCCAGCTCAAGGACCACAATCAATGAGCAGTTCTTC. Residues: CASSRTTINEQFF.

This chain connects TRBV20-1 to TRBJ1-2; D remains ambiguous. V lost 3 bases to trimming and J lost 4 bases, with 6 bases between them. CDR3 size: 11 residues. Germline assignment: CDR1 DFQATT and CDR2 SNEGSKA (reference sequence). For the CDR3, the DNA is TGCAGTGCTAGTATAATCTATGGCTACACCTTC. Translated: CSASIIYGYTF.

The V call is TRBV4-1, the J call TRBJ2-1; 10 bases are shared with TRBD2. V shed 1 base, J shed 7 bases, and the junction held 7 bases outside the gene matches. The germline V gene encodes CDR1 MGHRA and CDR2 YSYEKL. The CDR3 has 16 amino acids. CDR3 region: CASSQGRASGRNEQFF. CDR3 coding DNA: TGCGCCAGCAGCCAAGGGAGGGCTAGCGGGAGAAATGAGCAGTTCTTC.

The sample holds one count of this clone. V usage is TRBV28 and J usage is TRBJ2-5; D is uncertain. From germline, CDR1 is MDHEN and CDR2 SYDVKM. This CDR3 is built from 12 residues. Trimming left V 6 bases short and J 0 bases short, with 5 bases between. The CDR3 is CASSSYQETQYF. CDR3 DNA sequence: TGTGCCAGCAGCTCCTACCAAGAGACCCAGTACTTC.

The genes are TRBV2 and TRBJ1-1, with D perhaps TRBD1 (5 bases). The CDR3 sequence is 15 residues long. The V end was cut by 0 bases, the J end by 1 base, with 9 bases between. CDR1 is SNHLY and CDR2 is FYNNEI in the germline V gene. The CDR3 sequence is CASSEARTGNTEAFF. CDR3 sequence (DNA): TGTGCCAGCAGTGAAGCTCGCACAGGGAACACTGAAGCTTTCTTT.

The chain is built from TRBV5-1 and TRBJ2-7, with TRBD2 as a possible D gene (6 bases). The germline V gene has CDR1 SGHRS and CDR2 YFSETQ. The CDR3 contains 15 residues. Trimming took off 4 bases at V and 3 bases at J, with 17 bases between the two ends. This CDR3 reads CASSPGDPASYEQYF. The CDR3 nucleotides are TGCGCCAGCAGCCCGGGGGACCCCGCGAGCTACGAGCAGTACTTC. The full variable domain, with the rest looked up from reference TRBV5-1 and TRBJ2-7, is KAGVTQTPRYLIKTRGQQVTLSCSPISGHRSVSWYQQTPGQGLQFLFEYFSETQRNKGNFPGRFSGRQFSNSRSEMNVSTLELGDSALYLCASSPGDPASYEQYFGPGTRLTVT.

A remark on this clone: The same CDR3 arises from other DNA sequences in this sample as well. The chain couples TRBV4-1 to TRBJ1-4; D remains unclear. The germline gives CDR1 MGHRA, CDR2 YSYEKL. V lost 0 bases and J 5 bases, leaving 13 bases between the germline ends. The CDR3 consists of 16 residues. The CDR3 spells CASSQDRRRTNEKLFF. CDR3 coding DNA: TGCGCCAGCAGCCAAGATAGGCGGAGAACAAATGAAAAACTGTTTTTT.

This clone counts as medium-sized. This CDR3 reads CASSPFGLDSTDTQYF. The CDR3 DNA reads as TGTGCCAGCAGCCCTTTTGGGCTGGATAGCACAGATACGCAGTATTTT. V usage is TRBV7-9 and J usage is TRBJ2-3; D not resolved. The V gene lost 5 bases and the J gene lost 0 bases, with 15 bases spanning the gap. Germline loops: CDR1 SEHNR, CDR2 FQNEAQ (reference sequence). The CDR3 loop spans 16 amino acids.

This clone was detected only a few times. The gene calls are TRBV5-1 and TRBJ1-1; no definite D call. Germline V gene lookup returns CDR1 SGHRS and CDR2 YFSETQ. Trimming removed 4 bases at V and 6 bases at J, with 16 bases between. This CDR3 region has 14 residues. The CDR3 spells CASSQDMDVSEAFF. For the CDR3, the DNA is TGCGCCAGCAGCCAAGACATGGACGTATCTGAAGCTTTCTTT.

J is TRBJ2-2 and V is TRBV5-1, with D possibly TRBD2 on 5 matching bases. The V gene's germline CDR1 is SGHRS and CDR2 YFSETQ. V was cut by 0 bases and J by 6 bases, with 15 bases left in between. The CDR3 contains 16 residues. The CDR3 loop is CASSLADSGSSGELFF. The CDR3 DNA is TGCGCCAGCAGCTTGGCGGACTCGGGGAGTTCCGGGGAGCTGTTTTTT.

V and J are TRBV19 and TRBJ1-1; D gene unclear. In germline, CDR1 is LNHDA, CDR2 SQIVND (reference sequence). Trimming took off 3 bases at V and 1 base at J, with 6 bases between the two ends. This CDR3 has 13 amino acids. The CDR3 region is CASSIIRNTEAFF. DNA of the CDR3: TGTGCCAGTAGTATTATCAGGAACACTGAAGCTTTCTTT.

The CDR3 loop is CASRGLAGGETQYF. Written as DNA, the CDR3 is TGTGCCAGCAGAGGACTAGCGGGGGGAGAGACCCAGTACTTC. The V call is TRBV27, the J call TRBJ2-5, with 14 bases aligning to TRBD2. CDR3 length equals 14 residues. Trimming cost V 6 bases and J 4 bases; bases outside gene matches: 1. CDR1 and CDR2 (germline): MNHEY, SMNVEV (reference sequence).

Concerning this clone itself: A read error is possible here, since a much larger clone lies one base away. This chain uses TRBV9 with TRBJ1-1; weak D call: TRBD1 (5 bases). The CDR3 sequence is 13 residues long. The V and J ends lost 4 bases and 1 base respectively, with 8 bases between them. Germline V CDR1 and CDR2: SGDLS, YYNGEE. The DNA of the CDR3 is TGTGCCAGCAGCCCGGGGACGAACACTGAAGCTTTCTTT. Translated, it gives CASSPGTNTEAFF.

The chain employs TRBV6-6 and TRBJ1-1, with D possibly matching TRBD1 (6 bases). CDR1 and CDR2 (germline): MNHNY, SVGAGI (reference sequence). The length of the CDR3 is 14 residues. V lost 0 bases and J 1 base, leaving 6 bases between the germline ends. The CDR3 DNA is TGTGCCAGCAGTTACTCGGACAGGAACACTGAAGCTTTCTTT. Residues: CASSYSDRNTEAFF.

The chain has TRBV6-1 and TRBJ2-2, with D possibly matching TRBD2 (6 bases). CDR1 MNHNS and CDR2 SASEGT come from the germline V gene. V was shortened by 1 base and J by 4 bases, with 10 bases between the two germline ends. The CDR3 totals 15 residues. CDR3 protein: CASSEGRRVTGELFF. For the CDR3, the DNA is TGTGCCAGCAGTGAAGGGAGGAGGGTCACCGGGGAGCTGTTTTTT.

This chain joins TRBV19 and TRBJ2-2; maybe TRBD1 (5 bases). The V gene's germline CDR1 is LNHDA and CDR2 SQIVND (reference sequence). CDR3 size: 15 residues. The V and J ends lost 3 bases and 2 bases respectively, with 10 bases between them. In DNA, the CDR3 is TGTGCCAGTAGTATCAGGGCGGCAAACACCGGGGAGCTGTTTTTT. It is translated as CASSIRAANTGELFF.